Listed here are 9 T cell receptor beta chains from one sample, sequenced in a study of cytomegalovirus exposure and HLA in healthy donors. PCR was performed using 60 Vbeta and 13 Jbeta primers. Some clones are missing from TCRdb's copy, which holds only in-frame ones; the method was immunoSEQ multiplex PCR. The sample carries 150,000 or so clones, almost 80% recorded once. The sequenced sample was PBMCs. The source of these receptors is a male donor in good health and CMV-seronegative.

This clone was detected only once. The junction and the germline gene differ at one end; a read error may be behind it. CDR3 coding DNA: TGTGCCAGCCGTGACAGGTACACTGAAGCTTTCTTT. Translated, it gives CASRDRYTEAFF. The genes are TRBV2 and TRBJ1-1; perhaps TRBD1 as D (6 bases). This CDR3 region has 12 residues. Germline values: CDR1 SNHLY, CDR2 FYNNEI.

This chain joins TRBV27 and TRBJ1-6; TRBD1 matches at 7 bases. The CDR3 sequence is 17 residues long. Germline V lookup: CDR1 MNHEY, CDR2 SMNVEV (reference sequence). The V and J ends lost 0 bases and 9 bases, in that order; junction bases with no gene match: 11. In nucleotides, the CDR3 is TGTGCCAGCAGTTTATCCGTTGTGGGGACAGCTAGTTCACCCCTCCACTTT. Translating gives CASSLSVVGTASSPLHF.

The J gene is TRBJ2-1, the V gene TRBV11-3; TRBD2 aligns across 10 bases. V lost 0 bases and J lost 6; bases outside the gene matches: 5. Germline V gene lookup returns CDR1 SGHNT and CDR2 YENEEA. The CDR3 extends over 16 amino acids. CDR3 in amino acids: CASSLESAGGFNEQFF. As DNA, the CDR3 is TGTGCCAGCAGCTTAGAATCAGCGGGGGGGTTCAATGAGCAGTTCTTC.

The CDR3 protein is CASSLLGAGGGTEAFF. Here the CDR3 DNA reads TGTGCCAGCAGCTTGCTGGGGGCAGGCGGCGGCACTGAAGCTTTCTTT. The V call is TRBV5-6, the J call TRBJ1-1; a weak D match, TRBD1 (6 bases). Germline V gene data show CDR1 as SGHDT and CDR2 as YYEEEE. The CDR3 length is 16 residues. V was shortened by 1 base and J by 4 bases, with 17 bases between the two germline ends.

The chain combines TRBV25-1 with TRBJ1-4, with D unresolved. The CDR3 length is 15 residues. The germline CDR1 and CDR2 sequences are MGHDK and SYGVNS. The V and J ends lost 5 bases and 8 bases respectively, with 18 bases between them. CDR3 in amino acids: CASSQGSSGREKLFF. Here the CDR3 DNA reads TGTGCCAGCAGTCAAGGATCCTCGGGGAGGGAAAAACTGTTTTTT.

This clone was detected a few times. The chain carries TRBV6-4 and TRBJ2-1; 10 bases are shared with TRBD2. CDR1 and CDR2 (germline): MRHNA, SNTAGT. This CDR3 region has 19 residues. Trimming took 3 bases from V and 0 from J; bases not matched to a gene: 11. This CDR3 reads CASSEKEAGGPISYNEQFF. The CDR3 coding sequence is TGTGCCAGCAGTGAAAAAGAAGCGGGGGGGCCCATCTCCTACAATGAGCAGTTCTTC.

This chain links TRBV7-3 with TRBJ2-1; the match to TRBD2 covers 7 bases. The junction had 0 bases not matched to a gene; V was cut back by 1 base and J by 0 bases. The length of the CDR3 is 15 residues. Germline V gives CDR1 SGHTA, CDR2 FQGTGA. The CDR3 sequence: CASSLSGSSYNEQFF. The DNA of the CDR3 is TGTGCCAGCAGCTTAAGCGGGAGCTCCTACAATGAGCAGTTCTTC.

This sequence joins TRBV7-9 and TRBJ1-1, with 7 bases aligning to TRBD1. V was pared by 1 base and J by 0 bases, with 2 bases of the junction left unmatched. From germline, CDR1 is SEHNR and CDR2 FQNEAQ (reference sequence). CDR3 size: 15 residues. The CDR3 DNA reads TGTGCCAGCAGCTTAGTACAGGGGATGAACACTGAAGCTTTCTTT. It translates to CASSLVQGMNTEAFF.

The CDR3 DNA reads TGCGCCAGCAGCCAAGATCTGGGGGGGGGAGAGACCCAGTACTTC. Its translation: CASSQDLGGGETQYF. The rearrangement links TRBV4-3 to TRBJ2-5; TRBD2 matches 7 bases. CDR1 is LGHNA, CDR2 YSLEER, per germline. The CDR3 extends over 15 amino acids. J gave up 4 bases and V 0 bases, and 5 bases lay outside the gene matches.